One sample yielded the 25 T cell receptor beta chains listed below, sequenced in a study of blood T cells in healthy people across ages. Primers used in a second PCR of about 7 to 11 cycles were a sample-barcoded 5' primer and a J-beta primer mix. TCRdb re-analysed the 5' RACE reads in MiXCR, keeping a single row per CDR3 protein. The sample carries around 1,500,000 distinct CDR3 sequences, roughly 27% recorded once. Sequenced input: blood. All receptors derive from a woman under 40 in good health.

The chain employs TRBV7-2 and TRBJ2-2; D assignment may be TRBD1 or TRBD2 (6 bases each). There are 14 residues in the CDR3. The germline CDR1 and CDR2 sequences are SGHTA and FQGNSA. V lost 3 bases and J 7 bases, leaving 12 bases between the germline ends. The CDR3 coding sequence is TGTGCCAGCAGCTTTCACGGGGGCGTCGGGGAGCTGTTTTTT. Its translation is CASSFHGGVGELFF.

This clonotype occurred many times. Here the CDR3 reads CSVESGYEQYF. The CDR3, as DNA: TGCAGCGTTGAATCAGGGTACGAGCAGTACTTC. The J gene is TRBJ2-7, the V gene TRBV29-1; D might be TRBD1 (5 bases). Trimming took 2 bases from V and 4 from J, leaving 6 bases between them. This CDR3 is 11 amino acids long. Germline V lookup: CDR1 SQVTM, CDR2 ANQGSEA.

The V call is TRBV18, the J call TRBJ1-2; tentatively, D is TRBD1 (5 bases). CDR1 and CDR2 from the germline V gene are KGHSH and LQKENI. The V gene lost 3 bases and the J gene lost 3 bases, with 8 bases spanning the gap. The CDR3 loop spans 13 amino acids. The CDR3 coding sequence is TGTGCCAGCTCACCGAGGGGCCACTATGGCTACACCTTC. As protein: CASSPRGHYGYTF.

V is TRBV12-3 or TRBV12-4 and J is TRBJ1-1; TRBD1 matches 9 bases. The CDR3 covers 13 residues. V was clipped by 11 bases and J by 3 bases; unmatched bases: 7. CDR3 residues: CAGRTGVHTEAFF. The CDR3 region has the DNA TGTGCCGGTAGGACAGGGGTTCACACTGAAGCTTTCTTT.

V is TRBV7-9 and J is TRBJ1-2, with TRBD1 matching over 8 bases. Per germline, CDR1 SEHNR and CDR2 FQNEAQ (reference sequence). The CDR3 sequence is 14 residues long. Unmatched junction bases numbered 5, after V lost 4 bases and J lost 4 bases. The DNA of the CDR3 is TGTGCCAGCAGCTCTACCCAGGGGGCCTATGGCTACACCTTC. It codes for CASSSTQGAYGYTF.

The table lists this clonotype with a few counts. The V and J genes are TRBV5-1 and TRBJ2-7, with D perhaps given as TRBD1 or TRBD2 (6 bases each). V was pared by 4 bases and J by 2 bases, with 19 bases between. Germline V CDR1 and CDR2: SGHRS, YFSETQ. The CDR3 has 16 residues. The DNA of the CDR3 is TGCGCCAGCAGCCCCGGGGGCCTTCACGGGACCTACGAGCAGTACTTC. Amino acids: CASSPGGLHGTYEQYF.

The chain has TRBV11-2 and TRBJ2-1, with TRBD2 matching 12 bases. CDR1 and CDR2 from the germline V gene are SGHAT and FQNNGV. The CDR3 is made up of 17 amino acids. Germline trimming cut 1 base from V and 6 bases from J; bases unmatched to any gene: 7. CDR3 sequence: CASSLVALAGGGNEQFF. The DNA of the CDR3 is TGTGCCAGCAGCTTAGTTGCCCTAGCGGGGGGGGGCAATGAGCAGTTCTTC.

This clonotype has only a few counts. V gene TRBV18 combines with J gene TRBJ2-7, with unresolved D. Trimming took 6 bases from V and 5 from J, leaving 17 bases between them. The length of the CDR3 is 14 residues. Germline assignment: CDR1 KGHSH and CDR2 LQKENI. In nucleotides, the CDR3 is TGTGCCAGCTCCCCGATCGTGCGTCCAGACGAGCAGTACTTC. Protein: CASSPIVRPDEQYF.

The rearrangement links TRBV7-9 to TRBJ2-7, with TRBD2 as a possible D gene (5 bases). CDR3 length equals 14 residues. Trimming cost V 7 bases and J 7 bases, with 20 bases left between them. Germline V gives CDR1 SEHNR, CDR2 FQNEAQ (reference sequence). CDR3 in DNA: TGTGCCAGCAACACTAGAGACCCCTACAATGAGCAGTACTTC. Amino acid sequence: CASNTRDPYNEQYF.

This clonotype came up a few times. This chain links TRBV7-2 with TRBJ2-1, with TRBD2 matching 7 bases. Germline CDR1 SGHTA, CDR2 FQGNSA. The CDR3 loop spans 15 amino acids. V trimming: 1 base; J trimming: 7 bases; junction bases outside the gene matches: 7. Here the CDR3 reads CASSLGLASQNEQFF. CDR3 DNA: TGTGCCAGCAGCTTAGGACTAGCATCTCAGAATGAGCAGTTCTTC.

This clonotype was observed a handful of times. The rearrangement links TRBV2 to TRBJ1-1; D is perhaps TRBD1 (6 bases). The germline gives CDR1 SNHLY, CDR2 FYNNEI. The CDR3 runs 12 residues. Trimming took off 6 bases at V and 10 bases at J, with 15 bases between the two ends. The CDR3 DNA follows: TGTGCCAGCAGCGCCGACGGGGGCGGAGCTTTCTTT. This encodes CASSADGGGAFF.

The rearrangement links TRBV5-4 to TRBJ1-4; possible D gene TRBD1, 6 bases. Trimming removed 3 bases at V and 10 bases at J, with 19 bases between. From germline, CDR1 is SGHNT and CDR2 YYREEE (reference sequence). CDR3 length equals 15 residues. Here the CDR3 DNA reads TGTGCCAGCAGCTCTAAGACAGGAGTTGATGGAAAACTGTTTTTT. As protein: CASSSKTGVDGKLFF.

The chain employs TRBV5-1 and TRBJ2-3; 7 bases align to TRBD2. From germline, CDR1 is SGHRS and CDR2 YFSETQ. CDR3 size: 16 residues. The V gene end was trimmed by 3 bases and the J gene end by 4 bases; junction bases not matched to a gene: 11. The CDR3 loop is CASSSSPTSESDTQYF. CDR3 DNA: TGCGCCAGCAGCTCCTCTCCTACTAGCGAGTCAGATACGCAGTATTTT. The whole variable domain, filled in from reference TRBV5-1 and TRBJ2-3, reads KAGVTQTPRYLIKTRGQQVTLSCSPISGHRSVSWYQQTPGQGLQFLFEYFSETQRNKGNFPGRFSGRQFSNSRSEMNVSTLELGDSALYLCASSSSPTSESDTQYFGPGTRLTVL.

As to this clonotype: Given a much more abundant clone one base away, this may be a read error. The chain is built from TRBV20-1 and TRBJ2-7; a possible D gene is TRBD2 (5 bases). The CDR3 is made up of 14 amino acids. Per the germline V gene, CDR1 is DFQATT and CDR2 is SNEGSKA (reference sequence). The CDR3: CRARVAGKSYEQYF. As DNA, the CDR3 is TGCAGAGCTAGAGTAGCCGGGAAATCCTACGAGCAGTACTTC.

The chain has TRBV28 and TRBJ2-3, with 9 bases identical to TRBD2. Germline V lookup: CDR1 MDHEN, CDR2 SYDVKM. V lost 4 bases, J lost 10 bases, and 15 bases stayed unmatched. This CDR3 is 16 amino acids long. Here the CDR3 reads CASSSPRASGEGAQYF. As DNA, the CDR3 is TGTGCCAGCAGTTCCCCTCGGGCTAGCGGGGAGGGGGCGCAGTATTTT. Full variable domain (remainder filled in from reference TRBV28 and TRBJ2-3): DVKVTQSSRYLVKRTGEKVFLECVQDMDHENMFWYRQDPGLGLRLIYFSYDVKMKEKGDIPEGYSVSREKKERFSLILESASTNQTSMYLCASSSPRASGEGAQYFGPGTRLTVL.

The chain carries TRBV2 and TRBJ2-1; D possibly corresponds to TRBD1 (6 bases). The DNA end is a closer match to TRBJ2-7, so the J assignment may be wrong. This CDR3 comprises 15 residues. Germline loops: CDR1 SNHLY, CDR2 FYNNEI. CDR3 protein: CASSSTGTRYNEQYF. The CDR3 DNA reads as TGTGCCAGCAGCAGCACCGGGACACGTTACAATGAGCAGTACTTC.

This clonotype was recorded a few times. A much larger clone lies one base from this, so it may be a read error. The V and J genes are TRBV11-2 and TRBJ2-7; TRBD1 might be the D (6 bases). Germline V gives CDR1 SGHAT, CDR2 FQNNGV. Trimming left V 5 bases short and J 3 bases short, with 8 bases between. The CDR3 runs to 12 residues. CDR3 loop: CASSPGHYEQYF. The CDR3 DNA sequence: TGTGCCAGCAGCCCGGGACACTACGAGCAGTACTTC.

There are many counts of this clonotype. J is TRBJ2-7 and V is TRBV10-3, with 8 bases aligning to TRBD2. The J segment lost 1 base and the V segment lost 3 bases, leaving 8 bases of the junction unmatched. The CDR3 has 16 residues. CDR1 and CDR2 (germline): ENHRY, SYGVKD. CDR3 sequence: CAISDPTSGLSYEQYF. CDR3 DNA: TGTGCCATCAGTGATCCCACTAGCGGCTTATCCTACGAGCAGTACTTC.

This clonotype has just a few counts. This chain links TRBV6-2 or TRBV6-3 with TRBJ2-1, with TRBD1 as a possible D gene (5 bases). V was trimmed by 7 bases and J by 2 bases, leaving 9 bases between them. This CDR3 has 13 amino acids. Germline-derived CDR1 and CDR2 are MNHEY and SVGEGT. The DNA of the CDR3 is TGTGCCAGCACTAGACAGCCCTACAATGAGCAGTTCTTC. Its translation is CASTRQPYNEQFF.

This clonotype was observed a handful of times. The chain joins TRBV24-1 to TRBJ1-1; D is uncertain. There are 11 residues in the CDR3. Trimming removed 0 bases at V and 9 bases at J, with 4 bases between. CDR1 KGHDR and CDR2 SFDVKD come from the germline V gene. The CDR3 protein is CATSDLGQAFF. In DNA form, the CDR3 reads TGTGCCACCAGTGATTTGGGGCAAGCTTTCTTT.

This clonotype was observed a few times. The chain employs TRBV12-3 or TRBV12-4 and TRBJ1-2, with D tentatively TRBD1 (6 bases). With 6 bases removed from V and 8 bases from J, the gap between germline ends came to 16 bases. The CDR3 length is 13 residues. DNA of the CDR3: TGTGCCAGCAGCCCGGACAGCCTCTGGGGCTACACCTTC. This codes for CASSPDSLWGYTF.

The chain carries TRBV11-3 and TRBJ2-1; 12 positions agree with TRBD2. The J call may be wrong; the DNA end is better matched by TRBJ2-7. Germline loops: CDR1 SGHNT, CDR2 YENEEA. CDR3 length equals 18 residues. The DNA for the CDR3 is TGTGCCAGCAGCTCAAACCGGCTAGCGGGAGGGCCCTACAATGAGCAGTACTTC. Translating gives CASSSNRLAGGPYNEQYF.

This chain links TRBV7-9 with TRBJ1-2; unclear D gene. V was shortened by 2 bases and J by 6 bases, with 10 bases between the two germline ends. Germline assignment: CDR1 SEHNR and CDR2 FQNEAQ (reference sequence). This CDR3 spans 13 amino acids. Here the CDR3 DNA reads TGTGCCAGCAGCTTAACGGCTAAAAATGGCTACACCTTC. It codes for CASSLTAKNGYTF.

There are many counts of this clonotype. The chain couples TRBV6-6 to TRBJ2-3; no clear D gene. The CDR3 covers 15 residues. V lost 3 bases, J lost 2 bases, and 12 bases lay in between. The germline CDR1 and CDR2 sequences are MNHNY and SVGAGI (reference sequence). The CDR3 coding sequence is TGTGCCAGCAGTTATGGCCAGACCACCACAGATACGCAGTATTTT. Protein: CASSYGQTTTDTQYF.

This rearrangement joins TRBV5-6 to TRBJ2-5; D ambiguous. This CDR3 has 13 amino acids. CDR1 and CDR2 from the germline V gene are SGHDT and YYEEEE. V gave up 4 bases and J gave up 3 bases, with 10 bases separating them. The CDR3 spells CASSPAPKETQYF. Here the CDR3 DNA reads TGTGCCAGCAGCCCCGCGCCCAAAGAGACCCAGTACTTC. Full variable domain (missing parts from reference TRBV5-6 and TRBJ2-5): DAGVTQSPTHLIKTRGQQVTLRCSPKSGHDTVSWYQQALGQGPQFIFQYYEEEERQRGNFPDRFSGHQFPNYSSELNVNALLLGDSALYLCASSPAPKETQYFGPGTRLLVL.